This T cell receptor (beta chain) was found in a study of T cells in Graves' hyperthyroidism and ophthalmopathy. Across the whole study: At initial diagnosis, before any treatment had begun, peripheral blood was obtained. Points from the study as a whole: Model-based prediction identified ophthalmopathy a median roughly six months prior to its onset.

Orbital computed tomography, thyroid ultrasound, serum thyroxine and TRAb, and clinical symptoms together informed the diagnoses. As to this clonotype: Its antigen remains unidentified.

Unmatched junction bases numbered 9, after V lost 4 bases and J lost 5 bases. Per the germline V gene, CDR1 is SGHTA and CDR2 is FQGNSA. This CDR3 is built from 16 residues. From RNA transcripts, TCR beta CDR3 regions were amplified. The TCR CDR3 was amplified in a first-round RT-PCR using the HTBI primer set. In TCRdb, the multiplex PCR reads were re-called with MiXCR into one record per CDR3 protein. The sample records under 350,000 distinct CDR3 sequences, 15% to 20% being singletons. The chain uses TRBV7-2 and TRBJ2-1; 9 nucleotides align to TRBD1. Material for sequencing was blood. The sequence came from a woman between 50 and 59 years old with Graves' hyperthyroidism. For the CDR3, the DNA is TGTGCCAGCAGCTCCGACCGGGACAGGGCCCACAATGAGCAGTTCTTC. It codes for CASSSDRDRAHNEQFF. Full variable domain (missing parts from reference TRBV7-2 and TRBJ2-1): GAGVSQSPSNKVTEKGKDVELRCDPISGHTALYWYRQSLGQGLEFLIYFQGNSAPDKSGLPSDRFSAERTGGSVSTLTIQRTQQEDSAVYLCASSSDRDRAHNEQFFGPGTRLTVL.